Listed below are T cell receptor beta chains from one sample, sequenced in a study of T-cell reconstitution after alpha-beta-depleted transplantation in children. TCRdb reprocessed the PCR reads with MiXCR, giving one entry per CDR3 protein. The table lists hundreds of thousands of distinct CDR3 sequences, approximately 13% of them singletons. The source material was PBMCs, mostly from graft donor cells, sampled 360 days after TCRalphabeta/CD19-depleted stem cell transplant. Receptors were obtained from a male patient younger than 18 who had a stem cell transplant for acute myeloid leukemia, so the T cells may come from the graft donor. CDR3s leave out the opening cysteine and the closing phenylalanine or tryptophan.

CDR3aa,j_gene,len,v_gene
SVRGRGGYEQY,TRBJ2-7,11,TRBV29-1
ASSLAGSGRGH,TRBJ2-1,11,TRBV7-9
ASSLWPGTGELF,TRBJ2-2,12,TRBV7-2
AISEPGTSATYEQY,TRBJ2-7,14,TRBV10-3
ASQRGPRTDTQY,TRBJ2-3,12,TRBV5-1
SASPVRSPNYGYT,TRBJ1-2,13,TRBV20-1
SARDPRGSTEAF,TRBJ1-1,12,TRBV20-1
ASSYGLAGAANTGELF,TRBJ2-2,16,TRBV6-5
SVEGQGVGVEAF,TRBJ1-1,12,TRBV29-1
ASSSYADTQY,TRBJ2-3,10,TRBV7-3
ASSRDRSMLAKNIQY,TRBJ2-4,15,TRBV5-5
SAIGTSGQETQY,TRBJ2-5,12,TRBV20-1
ASSHLLGQSYEQY,TRBJ2-7,13,TRBV7-9
ASSLTRGGTGELF,TRBJ2-2,13,TRBV7-3
ATSRDQGDEQF,TRBJ2-1,11,TRBV15
ASSLDPSWQIYEQY,TRBJ2-7,14,TRBV5-5
ASSHQGGGAEAF,TRBJ1-1,12,TRBV14
ASSGPGDTGAPSRTGELF,TRBJ2-2,18,TRBV9
SARPFKRELDEQF,TRBJ2-1,13,TRBV20-1
ASSSGRGAEYEQY,TRBJ2-7,13,TRBV5-1
ASSPKQGVLAEQY,TRBJ2-7,13,TRBV18
ASSPRTSGLKETQY,TRBJ2-5,14,TRBV27
ASSKPPSPVAKNIQY,TRBJ2-4,15,TRBV7-2
ASSDNVGTEAF,TRBJ1-1,11,TRBV28
ASSFTRQTNEQF,TRBJ2-1,12,TRBV12-3/TRBV12-4
TSSRTGGNTEAF,TRBJ1-1,12,TRBV7-9
ASSSTSGRAFVTGELF,TRBJ2-2,16,TRBV7-3
ASSQDRRDTQY,TRBJ2-3,11,TRBV4-2
ASSSGTRGYNEQF,TRBJ2-1,13,TRBV7-9
ASSLSAGLAVYEQY,TRBJ2-7,14,TRBV7-6
ASSLRLPGRSLGTQY,TRBJ2-5,15,TRBV5-5
ASSQDLQGGGALNIQY,TRBJ2-4,16,TRBV4-3
ASSLERGPQETQY,TRBJ2-5,13,TRBV5-6
ASSFQAGQGAYTGELF,TRBJ2-2,16,TRBV5-1
ASSFPLAGPSPSSYNEQF,TRBJ2-1,18,TRBV11-2
ASSLTPDTQY,TRBJ2-3,10,TRBV14
ASSQDLTSGDLWRNEQF,TRBJ2-1,17,TRBV4-3
ASSLVGAGGYNEQF,TRBJ2-1,14,TRBV11-3
ASSLAGGPML,TRBJ2-1,10,TRBV7-6
ASSRTSAMNTEAF,TRBJ1-1,13,TRBV6-2/TRBV6-3
ASSLSWGRFYNEQF,TRBJ2-1,14,TRBV7-8
ASRGGQISYNEQF,TRBJ2-1,13,TRBV27
ASSLEAGEYNEQF,TRBJ2-1,13,TRBV7-2
ATSTGFTLAAETQY,TRBJ2-5,14,TRBV15